Each of the 14 T cell receptor beta chains below was sequenced from the same sample in a study of OX40 agonist ivuxolimab in advanced cancers. Only in-frame clones appear in the TCRdb table, and some are missing; sequencing was by immunoSEQ multiplex PCR. The table has under 70,000 clones, about 86% seen once. The sample was CD4+ or CD8+ T cells sorted from blood, taken in a trial of the OX40 agonist ivuxolimab. The receptors shown here come from an adult with an advanced solid tumor such as melanoma, head and neck, liver or kidney cancer.

This sequence joins TRBV5-6 and TRBJ2-6; D uncertain. The CDR3 runs 17 residues. CDR1 and CDR2 from the germline V gene are SGHDT and YYEEEE. Between the trimmed V and J ends, which lost 2 bases and 0 bases, there was a span of 12 bases. The DNA of the CDR3 is TGTGCCAGCAGCTTTGGTCCCAGCCCCTCTGGGGCCAACGTCCTGACTTTC. Protein sequence: CASSFGPSPSGANVLTF.

This clone was seen once. The chain combines TRBV13 with TRBJ2-1, with D hard to call. Per the germline V gene, CDR1 is PRHDT and CDR2 is FYEKMQ (reference sequence). The CDR3 spans 14 residues. V shed 2 bases and J shed 7 bases, with 12 bases lying between them. Written as DNA, the CDR3 is TGTGCCAGCAGCTTACGTCGGACCCTAAATGAGCAGTTCTTC. It encodes CASSLRRTLNEQFF.

This chain links TRBV6-1 with TRBJ1-4; 7 bases are shared with TRBD1. The germline V gene has CDR1 MNHNS and CDR2 SASEGT. This CDR3 spans 15 amino acids. With V trimmed by 2 bases and J by 0 bases, 0 bases remained unmatched. The CDR3 sequence: CASSEQGATNEKLFF. CDR3 nucleotides: TGTGCCAGCAGTGAACAGGGGGCAACTAATGAAAAACTGTTTTTT.

The CDR3 region has the DNA TGTGCCAGCAGCCCGCAGGTGGAGACCCAGTACTTC. Translated: CASSPQVETQYF. V and J are TRBV7-2 and TRBJ2-5; D gene ambiguous. The length of the CDR3 is 12 residues. V lost 5 bases, J lost 5 bases, and 9 bases lay in between. Germline-derived CDR1 and CDR2 are SGHTA and FQGNSA.

The J gene is TRBJ1-2, the V gene TRBV28; D gene uncertain. Between the trimmed V and J ends, which lost 2 bases and 5 bases, there was a span of 9 bases. The CDR3 spans 13 residues. CDR1 MDHEN and CDR2 SYDVKM come from the germline V gene. In DNA form, the CDR3 reads TGTGCCAGCAGTTTAACAAATCGATATGGCTACACCTTC. It is translated as CASSLTNRYGYTF.

The chain has TRBV6-1 and TRBJ2-7; tentatively, D is TRBD1 (6 bases). The CDR3 runs 16 residues. V lost 4 bases to trimming and J lost 5 bases, with 21 bases between them. Looked up from germline, CDR1 is MNHNS and CDR2 is SASEGT. The CDR3 protein is CASSARGWQGLNEQYF. The CDR3 DNA reads as TGTGCCAGCAGTGCAAGAGGGTGGCAGGGGCTCAACGAGCAGTACTTC.

This clone has only a few counts. Here the CDR3 DNA reads TGTGCCAGTAGCCTACCCGGGACACGGGACACTGAAGCTTTCTTT. Amino acid sequence: CASSLPGTRDTEAFF. The genes are TRBV19 and TRBJ1-1; TRBD1 might be the D (6 bases). The CDR3 runs to 15 residues. Trimming left V 6 bases short and J 3 bases short, with 17 bases between. Germline V gene data show CDR1 as LNHDA and CDR2 as SQIVND (reference sequence).

This clone has only one observation. V usage is TRBV9 and J usage is TRBJ2-2; weak D call: TRBD2 (5 bases). V was shortened by 4 bases and J by 7 bases, with 14 bases between the two germline ends. This CDR3 has 14 residues. Germline CDR1 is SGDLS and CDR2 is YYNGEE. CDR3 region: CASSTSFKNGELFF. Here the CDR3 DNA reads TGTGCCAGCAGCACTAGTTTCAAAAACGGGGAGCTGTTTTTT.

This clone appeared once. This chain joins TRBV19 and TRBJ1-4, with D unresolved. The CDR3 sequence is 15 residues long. CDR1 and CDR2 from the germline V gene are LNHDA and SQIVND (reference sequence). V was pared by 1 base and J by 3 bases, with 9 bases between. Written as DNA, the CDR3 is TGTGCCAGTAGTATAGCCTGGGGTGCTAATGAAAAACTGTTTTTT. It specifies CASSIAWGANEKLFF.

The table lists this clone with a few counts. V gene TRBV4-1 combines with J gene TRBJ1-4; no definite D call. CDR3 length: 13 residues. Germline V gives CDR1 MGHRA, CDR2 YSYEKL. V lost 4 bases and J 5 bases, leaving 8 bases between the germline ends. This CDR3 is CASSPLWNEKLFF. The CDR3 bases are TGCGCCAGCAGCCCCCTTTGGAATGAAAAACTGTTTTTT.

The chain recombines TRBV29-1 with TRBJ2-7, with 9 bases identical to TRBD1. The germline V gene has CDR1 SQVTM and CDR2 ANQGSEA. The ends lost 4 bases at V and 5 bases at J; junction bases unmatched: 6. The CDR3 loop spans 13 amino acids. The CDR3 reads CSVARQGGNEQYF. DNA of the CDR3: TGCAGCGTTGCCCGACAGGGGGGGAACGAGCAGTACTTC.

J is TRBJ1-2 and V is TRBV11-2; the match to TRBD1 covers 8 bases. This CDR3 has 15 amino acids. Germline CDR1 SGHAT, CDR2 FQNNGV. With V trimmed by 5 bases and J by 5 bases, 10 bases remained unmatched. The CDR3 reads CASSRTQDRAYGYTF. The CDR3 DNA is TGTGCCAGCAGCCGGACCCAGGACAGGGCGTATGGCTACACCTTC.

V is TRBV27 and J is TRBJ1-5; 9 bases map to TRBD1. The germline CDR1 and CDR2 sequences are MNHEY and SMNVEV (reference sequence). The J segment lost 8 bases and the V segment lost 6 bases, leaving 11 bases of the junction unmatched. The CDR3 spans 15 residues. For the CDR3, the DNA is TGTGCCAGCAGACAGGCGGGACAGGGCAGGGAGCCCCAGCATTTT. This translates into CASRQAGQGREPQHF.

V usage is TRBV7-9 and J usage is TRBJ1-1; 8 bases match TRBD1. CDR1 and CDR2 from the germline V gene are SEHNR and FQNEAQ (reference sequence). J was trimmed by 8 bases and V by 1 base; bases with no gene match: 3. This CDR3 comprises 13 residues. For the CDR3, the DNA is TGTGCCAGCAGCTTAGGCAGGACAGGGGAAGCTTTCTTT. This encodes CASSLGRTGEAFF. The entire variable domain, with the rest obtained from reference TRBV7-9 and TRBJ1-1, is as follows: DTGVSQNPRHKITKRGQNVTFRCDPISEHNRLYWYRQTLGQGPEFLTYFQNEAQLEKSRLLSDRFSAERPKGSFSTLEIQRTEQGDSAMYLCASSLGRTGEAFFGQGTRLTVV.